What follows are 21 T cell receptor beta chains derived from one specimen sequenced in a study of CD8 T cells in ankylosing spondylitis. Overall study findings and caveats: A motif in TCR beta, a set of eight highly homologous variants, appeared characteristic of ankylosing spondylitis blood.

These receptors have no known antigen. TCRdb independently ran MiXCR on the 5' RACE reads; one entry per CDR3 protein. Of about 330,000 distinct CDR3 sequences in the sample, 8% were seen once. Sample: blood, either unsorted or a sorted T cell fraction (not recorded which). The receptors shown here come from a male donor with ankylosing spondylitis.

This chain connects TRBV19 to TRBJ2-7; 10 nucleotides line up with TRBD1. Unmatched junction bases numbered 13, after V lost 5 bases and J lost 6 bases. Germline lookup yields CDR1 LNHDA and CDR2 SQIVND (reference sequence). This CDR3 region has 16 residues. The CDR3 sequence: CASSRDRGTVLGEQYF. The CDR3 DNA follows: TGTGCCAGTAGTCGGGACAGGGGAACCGTGCTGGGCGAGCAGTACTTC.

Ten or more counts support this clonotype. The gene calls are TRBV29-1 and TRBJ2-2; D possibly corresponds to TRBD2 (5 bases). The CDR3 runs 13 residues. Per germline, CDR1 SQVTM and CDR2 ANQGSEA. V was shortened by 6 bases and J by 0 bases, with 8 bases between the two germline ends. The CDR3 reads CSVRGTNTGELFF. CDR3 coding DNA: TGCAGCGTCCGAGGGACGAACACCGGGGAGCTGTTTTTT.

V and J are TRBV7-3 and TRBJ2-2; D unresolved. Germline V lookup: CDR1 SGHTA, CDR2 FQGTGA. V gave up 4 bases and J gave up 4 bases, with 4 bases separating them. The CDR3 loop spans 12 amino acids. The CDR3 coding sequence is TGTGCCAGCAGCTCACTCACCGGGGAGCTGTTTTTT. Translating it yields CASSSLTGELFF.

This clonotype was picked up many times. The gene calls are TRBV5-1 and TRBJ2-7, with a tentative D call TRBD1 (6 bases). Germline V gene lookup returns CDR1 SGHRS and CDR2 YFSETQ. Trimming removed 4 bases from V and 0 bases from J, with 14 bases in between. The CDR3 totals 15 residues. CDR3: CASSPQGRGSYEQYF. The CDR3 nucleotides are TGCGCCAGCAGCCCACAGGGAAGAGGCTCCTACGAGCAGTACTTC.

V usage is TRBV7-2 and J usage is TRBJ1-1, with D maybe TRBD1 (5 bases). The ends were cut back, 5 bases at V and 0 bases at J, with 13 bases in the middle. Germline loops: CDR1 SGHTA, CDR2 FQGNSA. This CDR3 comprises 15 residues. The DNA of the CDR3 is TGTGCCAGCAGCGTCGAAGCAGGGTTGAACACTGAAGCTTTCTTT. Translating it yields CASSVEAGLNTEAFF.

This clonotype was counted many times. The CDR3 spells CASSLGLAGRETQYF. CDR3 DNA sequence: TGCGCCAGCAGCTTGGGACTAGCGGGACGAGAGACCCAGTACTTC. This sequence joins TRBV5-1 and TRBJ2-5; 11 bases fit TRBD2. This CDR3 has 15 amino acids. The germline CDR1 and CDR2 sequences are SGHRS and YFSETQ. Trimming at V came to 0 bases and at J to 4 bases, leaving 2 bases not matched to a gene. Based on the CDR3 plus reference TRBV5-1 and TRBJ2-5, the full variable domain is KAGVTQTPRYLIKTRGQQVTLSCSPISGHRSVSWYQQTPGQGLQFLFEYFSETQRNKGNFPGRFSGRQFSNSRSEMNVSTLELGDSALYLCASSLGLAGRETQYFGPGTRLLVL.

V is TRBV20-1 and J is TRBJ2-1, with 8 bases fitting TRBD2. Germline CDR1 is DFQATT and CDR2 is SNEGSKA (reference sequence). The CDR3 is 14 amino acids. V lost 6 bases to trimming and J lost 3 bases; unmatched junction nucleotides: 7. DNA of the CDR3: TGCAGTGCCCGCGCGGGGGGTAACTACAATGAGCAGTTCTTC. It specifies CSARAGGNYNEQFF.

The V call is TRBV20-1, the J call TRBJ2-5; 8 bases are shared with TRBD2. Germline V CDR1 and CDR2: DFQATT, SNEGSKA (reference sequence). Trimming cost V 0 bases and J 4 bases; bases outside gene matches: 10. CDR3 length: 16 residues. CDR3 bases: TGCAGTGCTAGAGATCTAGGAGTAGCGGGAAGAGAGACCCAGTACTTC. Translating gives CSARDLGVAGRETQYF.

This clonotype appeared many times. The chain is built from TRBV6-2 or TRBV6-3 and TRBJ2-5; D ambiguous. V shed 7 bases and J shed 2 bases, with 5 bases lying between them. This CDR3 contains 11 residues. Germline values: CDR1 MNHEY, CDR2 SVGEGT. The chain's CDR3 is CASKRQETQYF. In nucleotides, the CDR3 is TGTGCCAGCAAACGGCAAGAGACCCAGTACTTC.

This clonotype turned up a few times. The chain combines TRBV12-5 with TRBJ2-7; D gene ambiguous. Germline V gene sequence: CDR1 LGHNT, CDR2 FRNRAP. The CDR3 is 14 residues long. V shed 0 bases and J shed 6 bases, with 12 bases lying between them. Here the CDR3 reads CASGLVLSGVEQYF. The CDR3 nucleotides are TGTGCTAGTGGTTTGGTACTGTCTGGGGTCGAGCAGTACTTC.

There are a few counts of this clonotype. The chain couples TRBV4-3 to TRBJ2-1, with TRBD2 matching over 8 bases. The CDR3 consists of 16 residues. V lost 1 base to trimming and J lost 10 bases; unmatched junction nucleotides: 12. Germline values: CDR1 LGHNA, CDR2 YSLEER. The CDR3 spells CASSQVFRAGAQEQFF. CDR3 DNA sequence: TGCGCCAGCAGCCAAGTGTTCCGAGCGGGAGCGCAGGAGCAGTTCTTC.

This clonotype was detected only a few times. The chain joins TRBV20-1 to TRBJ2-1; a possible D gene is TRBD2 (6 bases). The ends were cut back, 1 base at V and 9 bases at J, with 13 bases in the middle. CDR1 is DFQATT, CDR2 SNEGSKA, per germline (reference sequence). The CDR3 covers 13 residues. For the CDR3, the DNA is TGCAGTGCTAGAGGGGGGGATAAGGTTGAGCAGTTCTTC. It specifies CSARGGDKVEQFF.

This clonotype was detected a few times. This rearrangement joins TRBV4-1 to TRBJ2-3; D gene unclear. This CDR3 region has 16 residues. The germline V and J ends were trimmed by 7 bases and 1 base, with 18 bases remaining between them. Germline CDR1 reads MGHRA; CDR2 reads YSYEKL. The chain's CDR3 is CASKPNFGGGTDTQYF. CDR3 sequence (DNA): TGCGCCAGCAAGCCAAATTTTGGTGGGGGCACAGATACGCAGTATTTT.

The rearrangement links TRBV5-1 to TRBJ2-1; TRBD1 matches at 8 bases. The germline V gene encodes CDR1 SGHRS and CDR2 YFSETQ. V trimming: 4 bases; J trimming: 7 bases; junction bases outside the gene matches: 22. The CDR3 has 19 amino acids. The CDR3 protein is CASSASGGVWELPRNEQFF. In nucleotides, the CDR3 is TGCGCCAGCAGCGCCTCAGGGGGCGTGTGGGAGTTACCGAGGAATGAGCAGTTCTTC.

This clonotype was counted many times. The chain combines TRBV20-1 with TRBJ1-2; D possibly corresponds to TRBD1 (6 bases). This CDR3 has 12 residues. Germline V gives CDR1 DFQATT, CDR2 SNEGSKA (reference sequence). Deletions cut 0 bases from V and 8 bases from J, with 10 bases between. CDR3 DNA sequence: TGCAGTGCTAGAGACAGGGGCGGCGGCTACACCTTC. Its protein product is CSARDRGGGYTF.

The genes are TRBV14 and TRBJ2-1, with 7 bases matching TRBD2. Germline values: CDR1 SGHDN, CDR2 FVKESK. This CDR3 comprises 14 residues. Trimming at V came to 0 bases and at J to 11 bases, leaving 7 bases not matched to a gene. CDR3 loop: CASSQEGGGRQQFF. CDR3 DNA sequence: TGTGCCAGCAGCCAAGAGGGCGGGGGACGACAGCAGTTCTTC.

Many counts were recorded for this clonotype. The CDR3 DNA reads TGTGCCAGCAGCGCCGAGAACAGGGGCAGGGACACTGAAGCTTTCTTT. Translating it yields CASSAENRGRDTEAFF. This chain joins TRBV7-9 and TRBJ1-1; TRBD1 matches at 7 bases. The CDR3 covers 16 residues. Germline loops: CDR1 SEHNR, CDR2 FQNEAQ (reference sequence). V shed 5 bases and J 3 bases; nucleotides not matched to a gene: 12.

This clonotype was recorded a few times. The CDR3 loop is CSVAYGRVGTGELFF. The CDR3 coding sequence is TGCAGCGTTGCGTACGGGAGGGTTGGCACCGGGGAGCTGTTTTTT. The chain recombines TRBV29-1 with TRBJ2-2; 8 nucleotides agree with TRBD2. V lost 4 bases and J lost 4; bases outside the gene matches: 8. Germline V CDR1 and CDR2: SQVTM, ANQGSEA. There are 15 residues in the CDR3.

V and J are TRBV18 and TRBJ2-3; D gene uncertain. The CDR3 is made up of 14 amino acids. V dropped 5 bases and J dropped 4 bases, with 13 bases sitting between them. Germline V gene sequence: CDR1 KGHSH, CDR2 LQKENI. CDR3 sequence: CASSALVPPDTQYF. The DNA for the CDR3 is TGTGCCAGCTCAGCATTAGTGCCACCAGATACGCAGTATTTT.

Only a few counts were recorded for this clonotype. The CDR3 bases are TGTGCCAGCAGCTTAGCGCGGGGACTAGCCTACGAGCAGTACTTC. It encodes CASSLARGLAYEQYF. This rearrangement joins TRBV7-2 to TRBJ2-7, with TRBD2 identical over 8 bases. Germline V gene data show CDR1 as SGHTA and CDR2 as FQGNSA. Germline trimming cut 0 bases from V and 2 bases from J; bases unmatched to any gene: 3. The CDR3 has 15 residues.

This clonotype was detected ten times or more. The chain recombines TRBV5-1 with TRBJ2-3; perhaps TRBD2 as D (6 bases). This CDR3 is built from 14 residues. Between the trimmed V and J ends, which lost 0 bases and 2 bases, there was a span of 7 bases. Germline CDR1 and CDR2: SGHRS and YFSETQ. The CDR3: CASSLEGLTDTQYF. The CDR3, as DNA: TGCGCCAGCAGCTTGGAGGGACTCACAGATACGCAGTATTTT.